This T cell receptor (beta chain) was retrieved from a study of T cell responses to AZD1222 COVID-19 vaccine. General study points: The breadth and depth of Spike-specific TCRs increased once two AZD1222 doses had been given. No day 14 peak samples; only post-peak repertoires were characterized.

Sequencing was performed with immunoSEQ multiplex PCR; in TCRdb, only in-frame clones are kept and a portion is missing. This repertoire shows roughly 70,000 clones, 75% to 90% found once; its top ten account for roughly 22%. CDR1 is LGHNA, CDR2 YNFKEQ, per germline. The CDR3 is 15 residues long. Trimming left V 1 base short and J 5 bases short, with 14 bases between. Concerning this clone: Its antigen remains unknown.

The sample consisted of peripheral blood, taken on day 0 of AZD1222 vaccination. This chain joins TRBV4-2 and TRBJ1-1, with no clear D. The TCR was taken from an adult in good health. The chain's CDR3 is CASSQVNWEVTEAFF. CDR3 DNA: TGTGCCAGCAGCCAAGTCAATTGGGAGGTGACTGAAGCTTTCTTT.